Sequencing of this TCR beta chain was carried out in a study of spatial heterogeneity in lung cancer. As for time point: sample taken at primary tumor resection. Unsorted whole RNA of tumor, nontumor lung or frozen PBMC was sequenced. J was trimmed by 4 bases and V by 7 bases; bases with no gene match: 9. CDR1 and CDR2 (germline): MDHEN, SYDVKM. This CDR3 is 14 amino acids long. TCRdb reanalysed the 5' RACE reads using MiXCR and keeps one entry per CDR3 protein. Of about 85,000 distinct CDR3 sequences listed, 15% to 25% are singletons. The chain couples TRBV28 to TRBJ2-5; 7 bases map to TRBD1. This TCR was sampled from a male donor with early-stage non-small cell lung cancer. The specimen was PBMCs, collected at surgery. CDR3 amino acids: CASNGQAAGETQYF. The DNA for the CDR3 is TGTGCCAGCAACGGACAGGCGGCGGGAGAGACCCAGTACTTC.